What follows is one T cell receptor beta chain and its context. The antigen is not known. The CDR3 spans 11 residues. Germline CDR1 and CDR2: SQVTM and ANQGSEA. V lost 1 base, J lost 4 bases, and 5 bases lay in between. These data come from a study of OX40 agonist ivuxolimab in advanced cancers. On the study more broadly: Patients receiving dose escalation had hepatocellular carcinoma, melanoma, renal cell or head and neck cancer. Of the participants, 40% to 50% had some prior anti-PD-1, anti-PD-L1 or anti-CTLA-4 therapy, which was allowed. Study outcomes and limitations: With doses of 0.1-3.0 mg/kg, partial responders showed among the lowest clonal expansion. Normalized expansion of T-cell clones was also low for some nonresponders.

Repertoires were generated with immunoSEQ multiplex PCR, while TCRdb's copy carries only in-frame clones and drops some. The sample holds roughly 89,000 clones, under 95% seen once. The chain couples TRBV29-1 to TRBJ2-7; D unresolved. This sequence was found in an adult with an advanced solid tumor such as melanoma, head and neck, liver or kidney cancer. Specimen: CD4+ or CD8+ T cells sorted from blood, collected in a trial of the OX40 agonist ivuxolimab. CDR3 coding DNA: TGCAGCGTTGAAGTGAAGTACGAGCAGTACTTC. It is translated as CSVEVKYEQYF.